The clone carrying this TCR beta chain was picked up a small number of times. Per the germline V gene, CDR1 is LNHDA and CDR2 is SQIVND (reference sequence). With 7 bases clipped from V and 1 base from J, the junction kept 5 bases outside the gene matches. The CDR3 has 14 amino acids. These data originate in a study of early T cells in non-severe SARS-CoV-2 infection. Attachment of unique molecular identifiers to individual cDNA molecules was performed. One entry per CDR3 protein, called by TCRdb with MiXCR from the 5' RACE reads. The sample holds more than 75,000 distinct CDR3 sequences, less than 15% seen once.

Sequencing input: whole blood. The receptor was isolated from an adult who was a healthcare worker with PCR-confirmed SARS-CoV-2 infection or an uninfected control (not recorded which). The chain recombines TRBV19 with TRBJ2-3; TRBD1 matches at 7 bases. CDR3 nucleotide sequence: TGTGCCAGTAATGAGAGGGGGCGCACAGATACGCAGTATTTT. Amino acid sequence: CASNERGRTDTQYF.